The subject of this entry is one T cell receptor beta chain. The sample holds a few counts of this clone. There is no known antigen for this receptor. No qualities accompany the bases; no much larger clone lies one base away. Receptors were amplified or captured by the immunoSEQ multiplex PCR assay. A mixture of 60 forward primers for TCR Vbeta segments and 13 reverse primers for TCR Jbeta segments was used in the multiplex PCR. The CDR3 region of rearranged TCR beta genes was amplified from genomic DNA by a multiplex PCR assay. On the Illumina HiSeq System, the amplified TCR beta libraries were sequenced as 87-base-pair reads. The study's own analysis went as follows. Across the 700 or so repertoires, a later analysis counted 80 million or so unique TCR beta chains, some 11 million of which were shared by at least two donors. Raw reads were error-corrected and collapsed into unique sequences by a nearest-neighbor algorithm in which closely related sequences were merged to remove PCR and sequencing errors. CDR3 sequences were aligned to IMGT reference sequences to assign V, D and J gene segments. For a sequence to be retained, a match of at least six nucleotides to both a V gene segment and a J gene segment was required. Rearrangements were classified as productive when the CDR3 lacked stop codons and remained in frame with V and J, and all other rearrangements were classified as non-productive. Following IMGT convention, CDR3 was defined as the stretch from the second conserved V-encoded cysteine up to the conserved J-encoded phenylalanine. Sequences without an unambiguous match to a single V gene segment were excluded from the earlier analysis of several hundred of the donors. An earlier analysis of several hundred of the donors classified V segments as functional when productive rearrangements were above 56.7% and as segregating when the standard deviation between donors was above 5%. A statistical classification framework was built to diagnose cytomegalovirus status from the catalog of TCR beta chain sequences. A later analysis assigned V and J genes by comparing TCR nucleotide sequences with IMGT/GENE-DB human TR gene sequences. A later analysis assigned CDR3 sequences and most-parsimonious VDJ recombination scenarios with the TCRdist pipeline. In a later analysis, every TCR beta chain was defined by the combination of its CDR3 amino acid sequence and its V-gene family, and reads without a unique V-gene family were dropped. As a way to deal with suspected cross-contamination and a sequencing artifact, a later analysis dropped 450 to 600 nucleotide sequences that were highly shared and had low generation probability. A later analysis calculated a clonal expansion index for each public chain from normalized within-repertoire ranks of inferred template counts. A later analysis computed generation probabilities with a VDJ recombination model fitted to out-of-frame rearrangements, and checked the results against IGoR. A later analysis scored TCR-TCR, TCR-HLA and TCR-CMV co-occurrence with hypergeometric tests, applying a repertoire-size bias correction to TCR pairs. False discovery rates were estimated in a later analysis by permuting HLA or CMV assignments 20 times. In a later analysis, co-occurring TCRs were grouped with DBSCAN, and TCRdist sequence similarity was added when clustering was performed within HLA-allele-positive subsets. Repertoires with fewer than 30,000 or more than 120,000 public chains, plus five repertoires with anomalous nucleotide sharing, were excluded from co-occurrence clustering. TCRdb stores this immuneACCESS table with in-frame sequences only. Part of the clones is absent; in the studies checked, under half of the shortfall reflects unresolved V genes, and no reason is known for the rest. The V and J calls and clone size were taken over from that table, and D and trimming were inferred from the DNA. The sample table shows roughly 99,000 clones, and around 77% are seen once. About 2% of the sample comes from the top ten.

The cohort comprised 550 to 700 healthy bone marrow donors. Cohort members were all nominally healthy when sampled, although unrecorded immune exposures were likely present. The donor tested CMV seronegative, placing the donor among the 350 to 400 seronegative members of the cohort. A peripheral blood sample was provided by each donor, and peripheral blood mononuclear cells were used for TCR beta sequencing. The Qiagen DNeasy Blood Extraction Kit was used to extract genomic DNA from the blood cell samples. The record originates from a study of cytomegalovirus exposure and HLA in healthy donors (dated by TCRdb to about 2017). In the study overall: An earlier analysis of some 500 of the donors reported 276 Gb of sequence data and 117 million unique TCR beta sequences from around 200 million T cells. Rather than drawing on any new phenotypic data, the later analysis identified candidate immune exposures from TCR beta sequences and the way those sequences occurred across donors. An early release covering roughly 600 HLA-typed donors comprised 250 to 350 gigabases of sequencing data and 85 million or so unique TCR sequences. To study patterns of TCR occurrence, a later analysis re-analyzed previously published TCR beta repertoires from 500 to 850 donors and added high-resolution HLA genotyping. All discovery cohort repertoires had been generated on a single sequencing platform. A later genetic analysis took genome-wide SNP genotypes for 398 of the 666 donors and used that subset as a discovery cohort. The number of typed donors differed by locus: roughly 620-640 for A, B, C, DRB1 and DQB1; some 500 for DQA1; 606 for DPA1; and 400 to 480 for DPB1. Donor age, sex, ethnicity and CMV serostatus were compiled alongside the repertoire data. Of the roughly 400 genotyped donors, 75% to 85% were placed in the genetic ancestry cluster associated with self-reported Caucasian donors. Both class I and class II loci were covered by HLA typing, at four-digit resolution. Across under 500 genotyped donors of the cohort, an average of roughly 250,000 unique TCR beta nucleotide sequences per donor were sequenced, and roughly a sixth of those sequences were non-productive. The study aimed to test whether signatures of past pathogen exposure could be identified by cataloging public T cell receptors. A separate validation cohort of over 95 different subjects was used in addition to the roughly 640-subject first cohort. An earlier analysis of several hundred of the donors used high-throughput TCR beta sequencing to judge whether each TCR beta V gene segment behaved as functional or pseudogenic. Five DR-DQ haplotypes were treated as single units for association and clustering because of strong linkage in the cohort. The study profiled the T cell repertoires of 500 to 800 subjects by immunosequencing and related them to cytomegalovirus serostatus. To predict cytomegalovirus infection status, the study brought together high-throughput TCR immunosequencing, statistical association of individual TCRs with disease status, and machine learning.

The research as a whole found: A later analysis found that HLA-associated TCR beta chains were more clonally expanded and had lower generation probabilities than equally common non-associated chains. A later analysis found that TCR association rates varied across HLA loci, with DRB1 alleles showing the most associated TCRs and HLA-C alleles the fewest. Around 16 rarely observed V segments, including chromosome 9 orphons, were excluded from the earlier analysis of a few hundred of the donors because counts were too low. In a later analysis, some 17,000 TCR beta sequences were associated with specific HLA alleles at a false discovery rate of 0.05. Most CMV-associated TCR beta chains appeared to be HLA-restricted in a later analysis, and the HLA associations seemed to be driven largely by CMV exposure. Because HLA typing was unavailable for some donors at each locus, only the typed subset was used in association tests. Correlated functional status among segregating V segments might reflect linkage disequilibrium, but an unknown experimental factor could not be ruled out. A group of highly shared sequence variants was considered likely to be a technical artifact of the sequencing pipeline. In a later genetic analysis, fewer N-insertions in productive TCRs were reported among donors in an Asian-associated ancestry cluster than the 666-donor mean. The authors suggested that the approach could potentially be generalized to other disease states and immunological phenotypes. Most TCR sequences were observed very rarely across donors, whereas some public TCRs were present in many individuals. Broadly in line with IMGT annotations, most TCR beta V segments showed up in productive rearrangements about 87% or about 30% of the time in an earlier analysis of several hundred of the donors. In both the original and validation cohorts, the classifier was reported to diagnose cytomegalovirus status with high specificity and sensitivity. Assigning TCR associations to individual alleles was difficult when HLA alleles, especially DR and DQ, strongly co-occurred. CMV serostatus was the only immune exposure information available for the cohort. In this cohort, only TCR beta chains were sequenced, and detectable features were limited by the absence of alpha or paired-chain data. Sequencing depth was assumed to be roughly uniform across donors in the presence/absence analyses, though that assumption may not hold. The study gave a list of about 170 TCR beta chains associated with cytomegalovirus. A few of the identified cytomegalovirus-associated TCR beta chains were confirmed in vitro to be specific for cytomegalovirus antigens. A later genetic analysis associated a missense DCLRE1C variant with V-gene and J-gene trimming of TCR beta chains, and an independent cohort replicated the association. A further reported finding was that TCR beta sequences accurately predicted the HLA-A and HLA-B alleles for most subjects in the first cohort. In a later analysis, several top co-occurrence clusters were reported to appear linked to parvovirus B19, influenza, CMV and Epstein-Barr virus.

This TCR came from a young man in good health and CMV-seronegative. The sample taken for sequencing was PBMCs.

The CDR3: CASSQGGTASNYGYTF. The sequenced DNA: TGCGCCAGCAGCCAAGGGGGGACAGCCAGTAACTATGGCTACACCTTC. The chain is made from TRBV4-3 and TRBJ1-2, with 7 junctional bases fitting TRBD1. There are 16 amino acids in the CDR3, from cysteine to phenylalanine inclusive. Just CDR3 DNA is preserved here, 48 bases in frame from base 1. CDR1 and CDR2 are read off the germline V gene as LGHNA and YSLEER. Here V drops 1 base and J drops 1 base, and the junction holds 6 bases not matched to any gene.